This record looks at one T cell receptor beta chain sequence and its context. These data belong to a study of T cell repertoires in cytomegalovirus infection. TCRdb analysed the reads with MiXCR anew, one entry per CDR3 protein. This sample carries about 320,000 distinct CDR3 sequences, over 7.5% of them seen once, and the ten largest clones take around 4.5%. This TCR came from a human donor in good health (CMV status not recorded). Some clones in this sample may be carry-over from other donors' samples. The source material was PBMCs.

The CDR3 loop is CASRQGRSGANVLTF. Here the CDR3 DNA reads TGTGCCAGCAGACAGGGGAGGTCTGGGGCCAACGTCCTGACTTTC. The chain employs TRBV2 and TRBJ2-6; D perhaps matches TRBD1 (7 bases). The germline V and J ends were trimmed by 6 bases and 1 base, with 10 bases remaining between them. The CDR3 sequence is 15 residues long. Germline lookup yields CDR1 SNHLY and CDR2 FYNNEI.